Below, one T cell receptor (beta chain) is given with its context. Its target is not known. V lost 5 bases, J lost 1 base, and 5 bases lay in between. CDR1 and CDR2 from the germline V gene are MNHEY and SVGAGI. This CDR3 contains 12 residues. This entry is derived from a study of cytomegalovirus exposure and HLA in healthy donors. Study findings and constraints: Segments of the TCR beta V type were, in most cases, productive about 87% or about 30% of the time in an earlier analysis. In a later analysis, V- and J-gene trimming of beta chains associated with a DCLRE1C missense variant, replicated independently.

Amplification used 60 Vbeta primers and 13 Jbeta primers. Sequenced by immunoSEQ multiplex PCR; TCRdb stores in-frame clones only, minus some. Found here are around 90,000 clones, approximately 77% of them singletons; the top ten hold around a tenth. The clonotype was recovered from a human donor in good health. The V and J genes are TRBV6-5 and TRBJ1-2, with D possibly TRBD1 on 5 matching bases. The sample consisted of PBMCs. The CDR3 DNA sequence: TGTGCCAGCAGTGACAGTAACTATGGCTACACCTTC. It translates to CASSDSNYGYTF.